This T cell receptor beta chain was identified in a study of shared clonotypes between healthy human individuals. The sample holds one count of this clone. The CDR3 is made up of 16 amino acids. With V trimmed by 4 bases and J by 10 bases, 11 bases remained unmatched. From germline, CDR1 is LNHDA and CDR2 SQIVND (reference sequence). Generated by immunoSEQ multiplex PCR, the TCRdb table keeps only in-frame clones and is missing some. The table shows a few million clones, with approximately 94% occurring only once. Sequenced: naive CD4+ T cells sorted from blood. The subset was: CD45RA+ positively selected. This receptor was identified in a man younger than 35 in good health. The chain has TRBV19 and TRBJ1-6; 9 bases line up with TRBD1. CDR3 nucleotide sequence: TGTGCCAGTAGTAGCCCCAGGACAGGGGTCAGGTCACCCCTCCACTTT. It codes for CASSSPRTGVRSPLHF.